Included here is one T cell receptor (beta chain) sequence, with context. The source of the sample is a study of CD8 T cells in Susac syndrome. Reverse transcription of roughly 0.45 to 1 ug RNA was performed with random hexamers. TCRdb re-derived calls from the immunoSEQ multiplex PCR reads in MiXCR, one entry per CDR3 protein. The profile shows some 120,000 distinct CDR3 sequences, over 90% of them singletons. Deletions cut 4 bases from V and 1 base from J, with 11 bases between. The CDR3 has 15 residues. Germline V gene sequence: CDR1 SGHRS, CDR2 YFSETQ. This clonotype was sampled from a human donor in good health. Sequenced material: CD4+ T cells from PBMCs. The J gene is TRBJ2-2, the V gene TRBV5-1; D might be TRBD1 or TRBD2, each matching 5 bases. The CDR3, as DNA: TGCGCCAGCAGCGTGGGACCCTTGAACACCGGGGAGCTGTTTTTT. As protein: CASSVGPLNTGELFF.